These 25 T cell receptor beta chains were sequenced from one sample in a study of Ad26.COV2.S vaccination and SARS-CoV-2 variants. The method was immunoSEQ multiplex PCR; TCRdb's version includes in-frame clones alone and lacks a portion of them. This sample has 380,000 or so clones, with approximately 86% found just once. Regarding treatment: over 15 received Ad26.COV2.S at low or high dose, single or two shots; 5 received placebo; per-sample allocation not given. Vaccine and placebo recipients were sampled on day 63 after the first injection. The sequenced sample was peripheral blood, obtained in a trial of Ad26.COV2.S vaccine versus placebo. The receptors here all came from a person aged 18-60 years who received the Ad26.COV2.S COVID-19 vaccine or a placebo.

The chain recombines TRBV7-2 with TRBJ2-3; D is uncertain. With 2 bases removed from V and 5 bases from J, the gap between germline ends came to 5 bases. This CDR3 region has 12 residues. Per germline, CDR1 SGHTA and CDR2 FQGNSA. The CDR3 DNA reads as TGTGCCAGCAGCTTATCCGTAGATACGCAGTATTTT. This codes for CASSLSVDTQYF.

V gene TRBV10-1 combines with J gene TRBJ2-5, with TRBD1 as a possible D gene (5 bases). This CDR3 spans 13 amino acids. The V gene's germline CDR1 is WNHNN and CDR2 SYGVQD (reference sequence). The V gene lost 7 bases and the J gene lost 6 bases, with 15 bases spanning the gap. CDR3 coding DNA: TGCGCCAGCACCGACAGTGATAAGAAGACCCAGTACTTC. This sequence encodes CASTDSDKKTQYF.

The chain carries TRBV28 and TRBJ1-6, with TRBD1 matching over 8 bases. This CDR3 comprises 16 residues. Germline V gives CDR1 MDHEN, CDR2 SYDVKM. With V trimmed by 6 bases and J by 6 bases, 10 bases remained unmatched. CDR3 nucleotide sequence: TGTGCCAGCAGGGAGTCGACAGGGGCGACTAATTCACCCCTCCACTTT. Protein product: CASRESTGATNSPLHF.

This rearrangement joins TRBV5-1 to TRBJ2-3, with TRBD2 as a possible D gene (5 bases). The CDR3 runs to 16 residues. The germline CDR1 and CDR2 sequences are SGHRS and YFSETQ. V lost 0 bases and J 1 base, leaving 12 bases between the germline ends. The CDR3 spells CASSLVTGIGTDTQYF. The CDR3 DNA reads TGCGCCAGCAGCTTGGTGACCGGGATCGGCACAGATACGCAGTATTTT.

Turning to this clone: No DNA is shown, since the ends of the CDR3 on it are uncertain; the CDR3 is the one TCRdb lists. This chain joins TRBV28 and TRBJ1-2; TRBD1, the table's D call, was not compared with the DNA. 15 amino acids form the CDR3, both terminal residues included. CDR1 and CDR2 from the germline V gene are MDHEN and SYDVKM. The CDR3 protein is CASSTSTGADYGYTF.

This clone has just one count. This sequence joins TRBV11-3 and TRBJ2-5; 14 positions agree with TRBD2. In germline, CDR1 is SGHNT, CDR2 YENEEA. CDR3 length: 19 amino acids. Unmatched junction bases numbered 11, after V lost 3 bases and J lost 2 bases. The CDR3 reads CASSFENGTSGSWQETQYF. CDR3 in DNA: TGTGCCAGCAGCTTCGAAAACGGGACTAGCGGGAGTTGGCAAGAGACCCAGTACTTC.

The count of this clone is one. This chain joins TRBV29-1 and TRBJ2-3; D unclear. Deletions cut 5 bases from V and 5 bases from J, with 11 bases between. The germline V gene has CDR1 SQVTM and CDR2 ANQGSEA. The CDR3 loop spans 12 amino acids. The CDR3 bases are TGCAGCGTTACCCCCCCATTAGATACGCAGTATTTT. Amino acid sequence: CSVTPPLDTQYF.

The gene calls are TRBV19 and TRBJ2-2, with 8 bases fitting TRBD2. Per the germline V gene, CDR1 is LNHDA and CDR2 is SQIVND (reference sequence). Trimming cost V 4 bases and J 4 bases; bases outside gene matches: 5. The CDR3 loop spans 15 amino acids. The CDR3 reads CASSTPGLATGELFF. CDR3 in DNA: TGTGCCAGTAGTACCCCCGGACTAGCCACCGGGGAGCTGTTTTTT. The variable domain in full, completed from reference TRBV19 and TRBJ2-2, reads DGGITQSPKYLFRKEGQNVTLSCEQNLNHDAMYWYRQDPGQGLRLIYYSQIVNDFQKGDIAEGYSVSREKKESFPLTVTSAQKNPTAFYLCASSTPGLATGELFFGEGSRLTVL.

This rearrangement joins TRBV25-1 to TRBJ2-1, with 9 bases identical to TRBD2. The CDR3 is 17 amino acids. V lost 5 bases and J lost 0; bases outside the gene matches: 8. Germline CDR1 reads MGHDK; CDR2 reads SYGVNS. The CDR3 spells CASSLVAGASSYNEQFF. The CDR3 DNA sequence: TGTGCCAGCAGTCTGGTAGCGGGGGCTAGCTCCTACAATGAGCAGTTCTTC.

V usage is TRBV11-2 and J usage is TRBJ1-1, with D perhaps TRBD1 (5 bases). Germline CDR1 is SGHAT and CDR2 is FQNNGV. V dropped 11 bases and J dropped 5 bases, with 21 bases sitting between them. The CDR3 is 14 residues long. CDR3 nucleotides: TGTGCCTGCGGGGGACTACCCCCTCTTACTGAAGCTTTCTTT. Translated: CACGGLPPLTEAFF.

This CDR3 is CATLHPGPNTGELFF. CDR3 bases: TGTGCCACCCTACATCCGGGACCAAACACCGGGGAGCTGTTTTTT. The rearrangement uses TRBV7-2 and TRBJ2-2, with D perhaps matching TRBD1 or TRBD2 (5 bases each). The V and J ends lost 10 bases and 2 bases respectively, with 17 bases between them. Per germline, CDR1 SGHTA and CDR2 FQGNSA. This CDR3 region has 15 residues.

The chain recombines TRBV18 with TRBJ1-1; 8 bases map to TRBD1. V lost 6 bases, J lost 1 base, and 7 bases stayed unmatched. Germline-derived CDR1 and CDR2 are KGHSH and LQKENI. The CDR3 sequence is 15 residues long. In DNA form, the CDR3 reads TGTGCCAGCTCGCCCGAACAGGGGGAGAACACTGAAGCTTTCTTT. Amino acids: CASSPEQGENTEAFF.

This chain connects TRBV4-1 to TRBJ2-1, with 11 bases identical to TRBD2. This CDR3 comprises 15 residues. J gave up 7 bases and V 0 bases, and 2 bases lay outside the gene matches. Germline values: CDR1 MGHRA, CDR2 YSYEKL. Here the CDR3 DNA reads TGCGCCAGCAGCCAAGACCGACTAGCGGGGAATGAGCAGTTCTTC. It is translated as CASSQDRLAGNEQFF.

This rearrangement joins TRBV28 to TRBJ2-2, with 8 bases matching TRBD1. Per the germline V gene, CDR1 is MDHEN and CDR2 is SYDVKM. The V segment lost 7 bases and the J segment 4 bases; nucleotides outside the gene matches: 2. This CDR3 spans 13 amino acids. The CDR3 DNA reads TGTGCCAGCACACAGGGGGGCACCGGGGAGCTGTTTTTT. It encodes CASTQGGTGELFF.

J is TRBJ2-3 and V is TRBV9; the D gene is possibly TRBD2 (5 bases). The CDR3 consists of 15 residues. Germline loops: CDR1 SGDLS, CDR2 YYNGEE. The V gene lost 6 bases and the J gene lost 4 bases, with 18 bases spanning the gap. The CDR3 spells CASNRGNGVADTQYF. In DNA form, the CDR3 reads TGTGCCAGCAACCGGGGAAATGGGGTTGCAGATACGCAGTATTTT.

Here the CDR3 reads CASSQDSLPRFEQYF. Here the CDR3 DNA reads TGCGCCAGCAGCCAAGATTCGTTACCGCGTTTCGAGCAGTACTTC. This chain links TRBV4-3 with TRBJ2-7; no clear D. CDR3 size: 15 residues. Germline loops: CDR1 LGHNA, CDR2 YSLEER. Trimming pared 0 bases from V and 6 bases from J, leaving 15 bases between.

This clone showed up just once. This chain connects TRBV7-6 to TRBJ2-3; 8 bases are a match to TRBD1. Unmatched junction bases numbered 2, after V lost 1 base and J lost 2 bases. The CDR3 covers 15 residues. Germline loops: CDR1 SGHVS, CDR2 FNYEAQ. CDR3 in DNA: TGTGCCAGCAGCTTAGGGGACAGGCCCACAGATACGCAGTATTTT. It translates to CASSLGDRPTDTQYF. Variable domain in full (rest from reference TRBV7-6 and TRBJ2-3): GAGVSQSPRYKVTKRGQDVALRCDPISGHVSLYWYRQALGQGPEFLTYFNYEAQQDKSGLPNDRFSAERPEGSISTLTIQRTEQRDSAMYRCASSLGDRPTDTQYFGPGTRLTVL.

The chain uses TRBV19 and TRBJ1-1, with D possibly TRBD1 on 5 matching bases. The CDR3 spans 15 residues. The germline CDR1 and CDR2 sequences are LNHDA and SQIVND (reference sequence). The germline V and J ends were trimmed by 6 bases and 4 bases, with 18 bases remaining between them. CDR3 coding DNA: TGTGCCAGTAGCGTGCCCGGGGGTCGTAGCACTGAAGCTTTCTTT. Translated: CASSVPGGRSTEAFF.

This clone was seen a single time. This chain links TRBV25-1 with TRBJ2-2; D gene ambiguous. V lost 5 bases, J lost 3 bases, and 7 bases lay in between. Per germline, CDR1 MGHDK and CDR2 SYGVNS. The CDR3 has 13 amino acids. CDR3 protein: CASSKRDTGELFF. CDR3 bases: TGTGCCAGCAGTAAAAGGGACACCGGGGAGCTGTTTTTT.

Here the CDR3 reads CASSAPPHNEQFF. In DNA, the CDR3 is TGTGCCAGCAGCGCTCCCCCCCACAATGAGCAGTTCTTC. The rearrangement links TRBV7-2 to TRBJ2-1; no clear D. This CDR3 spans 13 amino acids. Trimming took 5 bases from V and 5 from J, leaving 10 bases between them. From germline, CDR1 is SGHTA and CDR2 FQGNSA.

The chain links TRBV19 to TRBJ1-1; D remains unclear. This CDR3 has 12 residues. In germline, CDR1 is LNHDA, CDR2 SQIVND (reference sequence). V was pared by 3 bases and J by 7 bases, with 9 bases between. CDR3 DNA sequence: TGTGCCAGTAGTATTAAGGGTTTTGAAGCTTTCTTT. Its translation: CASSIKGFEAFF.

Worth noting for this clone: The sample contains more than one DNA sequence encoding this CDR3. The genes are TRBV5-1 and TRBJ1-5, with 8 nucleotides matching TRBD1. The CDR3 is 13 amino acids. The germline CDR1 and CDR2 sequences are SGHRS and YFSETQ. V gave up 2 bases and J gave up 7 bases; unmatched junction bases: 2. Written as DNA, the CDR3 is TGCGCCAGCAGCTTCGACAGGGGCCAGCCCCAGCATTTT. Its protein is CASSFDRGQPQHF.

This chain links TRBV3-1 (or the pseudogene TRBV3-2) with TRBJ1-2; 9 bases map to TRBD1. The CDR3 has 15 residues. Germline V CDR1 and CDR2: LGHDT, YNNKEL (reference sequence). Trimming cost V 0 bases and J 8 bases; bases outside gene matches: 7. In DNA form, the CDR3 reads TGTGCCAGCAGCCAAGAAAGTGGGACAGGGCGAGGCTACACCTTC. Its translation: CASSQESGTGRGYTF.

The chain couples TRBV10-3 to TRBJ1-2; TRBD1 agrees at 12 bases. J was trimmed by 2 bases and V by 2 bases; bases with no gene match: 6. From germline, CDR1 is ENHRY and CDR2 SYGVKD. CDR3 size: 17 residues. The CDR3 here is CAISEAGTGGSNYGYTF. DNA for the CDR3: TGTGCCATCAGTGAGGCCGGGACAGGGGGCTCAAACTATGGCTACACCTTC.

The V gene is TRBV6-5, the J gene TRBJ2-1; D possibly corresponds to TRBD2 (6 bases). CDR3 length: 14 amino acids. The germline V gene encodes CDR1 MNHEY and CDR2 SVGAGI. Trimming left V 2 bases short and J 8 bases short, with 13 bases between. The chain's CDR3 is CASSYEGPGDEQFF. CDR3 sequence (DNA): TGTGCCAGCAGTTACGAGGGCCCGGGGGATGAGCAGTTCTTC.